This T cell receptor beta chain was identified in a study of OX40 agonist ivuxolimab in advanced cancers. Background on the study: Patients received ivuxolimab, an agonistic anti-OX40 (CD134) antibody. A diagnosis of hepatocellular carcinoma, melanoma, renal cell or head and neck cancer was present in dose-escalation patients. Whole-study results and caveats: On average, CD8+ T cells had more expanded clones than CD4+.

V was clipped by 0 bases and J by 3 bases; unmatched bases: 3. The germline CDR1 and CDR2 sequences are SGHNT and YYREEE (reference sequence). CDR3 length: 15 residues. Assay used: immunoSEQ multiplex PCR; TCRdb lists only in-frame clones, some missing. This table holds roughly 60,000 clones, 70% to 90% found once. Only a few counts were recorded for this clone. The target antigen is unknown. This chain connects TRBV5-4 to TRBJ2-1; 7 bases match TRBD2. This sample comprised CD4+ or CD8+ T cells sorted from blood, obtained in a trial of the OX40 agonist ivuxolimab. This receptor was obtained from an adult with an advanced solid tumor such as melanoma, head and neck, liver or kidney cancer. CDR3 DNA sequence: TGTGCCAGCAGCTTGGGCGGGAGTGTCTACAATGAGCAGTTCTTC. As protein: CASSLGGSVYNEQFF.